This T cell receptor (beta chain) comes out of a study of vaccination effects on CD4 cells after COVID-19 (dated by TCRdb to the early 2020s). As for the study more broadly: Samples were taken from three convalescent patients early (day +14) and late (day +241, +227, +161 respectively) after vaccination. Post-vaccine samples across the study were collected a median of 72 days after the second dose, with a range of 14 to 241. In both COVID-19 convalescent patients and infection-naive vaccine recipients, the study compared SARS-CoV-2 spike-specific CD4+ TCR repertoires from before mRNA vaccination with those from after it. Altogether, around 11 COVID-19 convalescent patients and several SARS-CoV-2-naive healthy vaccine recipients made up the full study. The Oncomine TCR Beta short-read assay on an Illumina iSeq 100 was used to sequence cultures from other donors in the study. What the work shows at the level of the full study, not this receptor alone: At late post-vaccination timepoints, both infection-induced and vaccine-induced clones showed marked clonal contraction, consistent with waning T cell responses. For convalescent patients, new clones induced by the vaccine made up most of the post-vaccine spike-reactive repertoire, and these new clones were largely distinct from the clones induced by infection. Only a small number of convalescent patients were included, and no early post-infection timepoints were available, which limited the study.

Notes on this clone: No antigen is known for it. No base-level quality is on record; no much larger clone is a single base apart.

Library prep was done by the immunoSEQ multiplex PCR assay. DNA from the cultured and isolated CD4+ T cells underwent TCR beta CDR3 sequencing. In the paper's pipeline: Non-productive TCR sequences were discarded, and reads were trimmed to the CDR3 region, with only CDR3s of 7 or more amino acids retained. The MANAFEST web app was used to pick out antigen-specific clonotypes by comparing their expansion in peptide wells with that in reference cultures. For clones to be considered positive, expansion at FDR<0.05 versus reference and all other wells, an odds ratio above 5, and a frequency above 0.1% in two replicate wells were required. A clonotype was called cross-reactive if it was significantly expanded both in SARS-CoV-2 spike wells and in at least one common cold coronavirus spike condition. CDR3 similarity was assessed by Levenshtein distance using the stringdist R package, and unrooted trees were constructed with ape in R 3.6.1. TCRdb took over this immuneACCESS table, retaining in-frame rearrangements with V and J assigned. Such tables are incomplete; in checked studies, under half of the missing clones stem from an unresolved V gene, and the remainder is unexplained. The DNA was the basis for D and trimming; V, J and clone size are from that table. Present in this sample are some 17,000 clones, 76% of which were seen just once. The ten largest make up approximately 20% of the sample.

The V end gives up 1 base and the J end 6 bases, leaving 5 bases in the junction not matched to a gene. CDR1 KGHDR and CDR2 SFDVKD were looked up in the germline V gene. Spanning cysteine to phenylalanine, the CDR3 consists of 15 amino acids. The kept DNA is CDR3 alone, 45 bases in frame from the first base. In the ViraFEST assay, PBMC were stimulated with viral peptide pools, and TCR sequencing was then used to find antigen-specific CD4+ T cell clonotypes based on their expansion. After more than 9 days of culture, CD4+ T cells were isolated with the EasySep CD4+ T cell isolation kit. PCR-confirmed SARS-CoV-2 infection had occurred in convalescent patients between March and December 2020, before the Alpha, Beta and Delta variants emerged in the United States. Each participant got two doses of an mRNA SARS-CoV-2 vaccine, either BNT162b2 or mRNA-1273. Each well held fewer than 2.5 million PBMC cultured in IMDM containing approximately 5.2% human AB serum, 8.5 to 10 IU/ml IL-2 and gentamicin, along with around 11 ug/ml peptides. On days 3 and 7, half of the culture medium was replaced with fresh IL-2-containing medium. Unless otherwise noted, each peptide stimulation condition was cultured in triplicate wells. Using Ficoll-Paque Plus gradient centrifugation, PBMC were separated from whole blood and then either used fresh or cryopreserved at -140C. The spike proteins of SARS-CoV-2 and of the common cold coronaviruses HCoV-NL63, HCoV-OC43 and HCoV-229E were spanned by overlapping peptide pools. Genomic DNA was extracted from cultured CD4+ T cells with the QIAamp micro DNA kit.

Recombination joined TRBV24-1 with TRBJ2-1, and 7 junction bases match TRBD1. Sequencing used CD4+ T cells from PBMCs cultured with SARS-CoV-2 spike peptides, obtained after COVID-19 vaccination. According to the study, the label for this sample's cell subset or site signals: SARS-CoV-2 spike overlapping peptide pool stimulation. The origin of this receptor is a human donor who had a prior SARS-CoV-2 infection. The CDR3 protein is CATSDFDRAFNEQFF. In nucleotides, the sequence is TGTGCCACCAGTGATTTTGACAGGGCTTTCAATGAGCAGTTCTTC.